The sequence of this T cell receptor (beta chain) was determined in a study of identical twins. Points from the study as a whole: Its conclusions, products of cross-sectional statistical analysis, did not come from following the same donors.

There are many counts of this clonotype. What it recognizes is unknown. Using its own MiXCR run on the 5' RACE reads, TCRdb lists one record per CDR3 protein. This table holds roughly 690,000 distinct CDR3 sequences, over 20% found once. The germline V and J ends were trimmed by 1 base and 3 bases, with 6 bases remaining between them. The germline CDR1 and CDR2 sequences are DFQATT and SNEGSKA (reference sequence). This CDR3 region has 12 residues. These records were also assigned to another study, of T cells expressing NK-cell markers. That source notes: Underlying the TCR beta repertoires were sorted CD3+CD56+NKG2C+, CD3+CD56+NKG2C- and CD3+CD56-NKG2C+ T cells. Dominant NKG2C+ clonotypes were found to form about 1.0-7.0% of CD8+ T cells in about 6 donors. The same clonotypes also predominated in the CD3+CD56-NKG2C+ fraction of a handful of donors.

Sequencing was done on a sample of PBMCs. This clonotype originated in a young woman in good health. The chain joins TRBV20-1 to TRBJ1-1; no definite D call. The CDR3 bases are TGCAGTGCTAGAGCAGGACACACTGAAGCTTTCTTT. Amino acid sequence: CSARAGHTEAFF.